The present entry profiles one TCR beta chain with its context. The antigen remains unidentified. The data derive from a study of T-cell memory formation after mild COVID-19. Turning to the study itself: Each donor largely had its own TCR clusters.

Study results and caveats: Nothing confirmed that second-wave clones peaking on day 37 were specific for SARS-CoV-2. A subset of responding clones appeared in pre-infection memory, suggesting cross-reactive memory joined.

Germline V lookup: CDR1 MNHNS, CDR2 SASEGT. This CDR3 is 15 amino acids long. V lost 5 bases to trimming and J lost 4 bases, with 15 bases between them. Libraries for TCRalpha and TCRbeta carried sample barcodes and unique molecular identifiers via 5'RACE. Using its own MiXCR run on the 5' RACE reads, TCRdb lists one record per CDR3 protein. The repertoire includes just over 350,000 distinct CDR3 sequences, around an eighth of them detected once, and about 22% sits in the top ten. Material for sequencing was PBMCs or a T cell subset sorted from them (not recorded which). The receptor comes from a man aged 18-30 years who had mild COVID-19 (a few samples of this study predate the infection). Cell type and time point are not known. This chain connects TRBV6-1 to TRBJ1-5, with no clear D. In DNA, the CDR3 is TGTGCCAGCAGTTTCCCCACGGGTTTTAATCAGCCCCAGCATTTT. Its protein product is CASSFPTGFNQPQHF.